This entry is about one T cell receptor beta chain. This clone was detected only a few times. It lacks a known antigen. No per-base quality is available; no much larger clone lies one base away. The sample comes from a study of shared clonotypes between healthy human individuals (dated by TCRdb to about 2020). Context from the whole study: Two women and a few men aged 18 to 49 years were included in the cohort. For each donor, three plates each were used for CD4 naive and CD4 memory, two plates were used for CD8 naive, and one plate was used for CD8 memory. Blood TCR repertoires of five healthy adults were deeply sequenced to estimate repertoire size and the extent of clonotype sharing between individuals. To increase sequencing depth and limit assay-specific biases, TCR repertoire library preparation and sequencing were carried out by different laboratories using diverse techniques. Between about 0.94 and 8.9 billion PBMCs per donor were obtained by leukapheresis.

Using the deep immunoSEQ assay, TCR CDR3 regions were amplified from genomic DNA by multiplex PCR. For each cell subset, the extracted genomic DNA was distributed evenly across all wells of several immunoSEQ 96-well plates, and each plate served as one replicate. For sorted subsets, each replicate PCR was loaded with around 220 ng genomic DNA, equivalent to approximately 27,000 T cell genomes. Purified libraries were measured with a Qubit 3.0 fluorometer, size-checked on a Bioanalyzer 2100, and measured again with the KAPA Library Quantification kit. Every immunoSEQ 96-well plate was sequenced on a dedicated single-read 150-cycle Illumina NextSeq 550 flow cell. Regarding the original processing steps: Because the immunoSEQ output included only junctional sequences and no quality scores, the filtering could not be the same as the filtering used for full-length reads. Sequences were annotated with PyIR, a Python wrapper for IgBLAST v1.9, using IMGT germline references to assign V/J genes and CDR3. Reads were filtered out if the reads had weak V/J assignments (E-value above 1e-6), no CDR3, stop codons, out-of-frame junctions, or ambiguous translated residues. V3J clonotypes were defined as sequences sharing an identical inferred V gene, J gene, and CDR3 amino acid sequence. Percentage overlap between repertoires was computed as shared unique clonotypes divided by the size of the smaller repertoire. Richness of each repertoire was evaluated using RTK rarefaction, the Chao1 estimator, and Recon v2.1 estimates of unobserved clonotypes. Generation probabilities for all TCRbeta clonotypes obtained by the gDNA method from four donors were computed using OLGA. TCRdb stores this immuneACCESS table with in-frame sequences only. Part of the clones is absent; in the studies checked, under half of the shortfall reflects unresolved V genes, and no reason is known for the rest. That table supplies the V and J calls and clone size; D and trimming were determined from the DNA. The sample contains about 1 million clones, 78% of them found a single time. Of the sample, approximately 0.5% is held by the ten largest clones.

Here is what the overall study found, with its caveats: Larger estimated clonotype richness was generally found for naive subsets than for memory subsets. Sharing across a handful of donors was observed for roughly 5.4% of naive CD4, about 3.2% of naive CD8, 2% to 2.5% of memory CD4, and over 0.3% of memory CD8 clonotypes. Incomplete sequencing was indicated by rarefaction of sorted-subset datasets, despite the large sequencing depth. Pairwise subsampling led to the expectation that sequencing depth would affect the degree of clonotype sharing among donors. The small number of donors limited the genetic and exposure-history diversity represented. Sampling was restricted to blood, and TCR repertoires in tissue are likely to differ from TCR repertoires in blood. Higher generation probabilities were observed for clonotypes shared by all four sorted-subset donors than for non-shared clonotypes.

Healthy HIV-negative adults with no recently reported acute infections or vaccinations were included as donors. Every donor was a Caucasian adult living in Nashville, Tennessee, USA. CD4+ T cells were enriched by magnetic negative selection, after which naive cells were positively selected on CD45RA and the negative fraction was taken as the memory subset. Blood was obtained by leukapheresis, after which PBMCs were separated by Ficoll-Histopaque density gradient centrifugation and cryopreserved in liquid nitrogen vapor phase. Purity and quantity of every magnetically sorted T cell population were checked by analytical flow cytometry. Genomic DNA was isolated from every sorted fraction and measured by UV absorbance on a Nanodrop 2000c. Sequencing was performed on memory CD4+ T cells from PBMCs. This sample's cell subset or site label indicates: CD45RA-negative fraction. The clonotype originates from a man aged 18 to 29 in good health. Some clones in this sample may be carry-over from other donors' samples.

The bases are TGTGCCAGCAGCTTCACCGGGACTAGCGGCAATGAGCAGTTCTTC. The encoded protein is CASSFTGTSGNEQFF. The receptor chain draws on TRBV7-2 and TRBJ2-1; 11 middle bases align to TRBD2. The CDR1 and CDR2 encoded by the germline V gene are SGHTA and FQGNSA. The CDR3 measures 15 amino acids from cysteine to phenylalanine. The retained sequence is limited to the CDR3, 45 bases, with the frame set at the first base. Ends trimmed: V by 3 bases, J by 6 bases; bases unmatched to a gene: 4.